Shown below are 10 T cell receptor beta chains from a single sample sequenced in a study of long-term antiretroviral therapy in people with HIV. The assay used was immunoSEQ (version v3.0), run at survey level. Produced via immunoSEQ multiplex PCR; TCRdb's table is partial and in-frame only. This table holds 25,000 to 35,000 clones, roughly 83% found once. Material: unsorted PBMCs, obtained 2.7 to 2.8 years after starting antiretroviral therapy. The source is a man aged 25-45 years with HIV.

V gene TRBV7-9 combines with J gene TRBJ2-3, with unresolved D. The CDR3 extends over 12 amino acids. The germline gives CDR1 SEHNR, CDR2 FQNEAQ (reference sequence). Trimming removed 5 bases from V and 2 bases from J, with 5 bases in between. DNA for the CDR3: TGTGCCAGCAGCCATAACACAGATACGCAGTATTTT. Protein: CASSHNTDTQYF.

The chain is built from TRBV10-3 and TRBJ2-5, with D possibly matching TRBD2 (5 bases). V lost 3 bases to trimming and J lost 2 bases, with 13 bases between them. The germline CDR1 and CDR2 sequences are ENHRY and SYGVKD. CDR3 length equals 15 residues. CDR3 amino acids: CAISDTGNPQETQYF. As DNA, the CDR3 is TGTGCCATCAGTGATACGGGAAATCCTCAAGAGACCCAGTACTTC.

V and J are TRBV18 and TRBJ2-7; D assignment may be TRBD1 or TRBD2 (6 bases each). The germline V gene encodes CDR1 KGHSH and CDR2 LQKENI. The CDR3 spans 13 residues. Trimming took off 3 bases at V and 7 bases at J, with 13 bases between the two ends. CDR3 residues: CASSPEEGGEQYF. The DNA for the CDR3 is TGTGCCAGCTCACCCGAAGAAGGGGGGGAGCAGTACTTC.

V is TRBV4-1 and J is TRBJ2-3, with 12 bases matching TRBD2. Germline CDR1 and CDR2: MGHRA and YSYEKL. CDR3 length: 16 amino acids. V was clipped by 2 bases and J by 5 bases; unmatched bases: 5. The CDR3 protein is CASSQLAGGPGDTQYF. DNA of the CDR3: TGCGCCAGCAGCCAACTAGCGGGGGGGCCGGGAGATACGCAGTATTTT.

The CDR3 nucleotides read TGTGCCAGCAGCTTGGGACAGGGGGAGACCCAGTACTTC. Translation gives CASSLGQGETQYF. The V call is TRBV5-4, the J call TRBJ2-5; 8 bases match TRBD1. After removal of 0 bases from V and 5 bases from J, the junction contained 0 bases not matched to a gene. Germline loops: CDR1 SGHNT, CDR2 YYREEE (reference sequence). The CDR3 is 13 residues long.

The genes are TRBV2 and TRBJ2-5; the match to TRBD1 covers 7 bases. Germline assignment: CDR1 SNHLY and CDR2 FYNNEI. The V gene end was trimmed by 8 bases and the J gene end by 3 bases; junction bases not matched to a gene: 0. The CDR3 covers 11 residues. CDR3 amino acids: CASGQEETQYF. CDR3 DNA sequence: TGTGCCAGCGGACAGGAAGAGACCCAGTACTTC.

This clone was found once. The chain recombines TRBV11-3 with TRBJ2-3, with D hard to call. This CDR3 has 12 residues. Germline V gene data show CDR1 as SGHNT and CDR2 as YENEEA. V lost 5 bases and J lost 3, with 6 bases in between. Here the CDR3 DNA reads TGTGCCAGCAGCGGACGTACAGATACGCAGTATTTT. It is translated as CASSGRTDTQYF.

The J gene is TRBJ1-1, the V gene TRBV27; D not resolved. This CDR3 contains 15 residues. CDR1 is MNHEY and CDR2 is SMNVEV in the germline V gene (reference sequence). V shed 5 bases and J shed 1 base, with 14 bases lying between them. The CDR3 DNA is TGTGCCAGCAGTGGGCCGACGGCCCCGAACACTGAAGCTTTCTTT. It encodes CASSGPTAPNTEAFF.

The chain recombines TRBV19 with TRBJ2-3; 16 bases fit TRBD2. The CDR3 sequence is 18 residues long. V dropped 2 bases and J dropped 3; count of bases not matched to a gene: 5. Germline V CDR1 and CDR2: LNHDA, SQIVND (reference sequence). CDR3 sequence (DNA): TGTGCCAGTAGTATACGGGGACTAGCGGGAGGGCCGACAGATACGCAGTATTTT. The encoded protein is CASSIRGLAGGPTDTQYF.

CDR3 region: CATSGRGAETQYF. The CDR3 nucleotides are TGTGCCACCAGCGGGAGAGGAGCAGAGACCCAGTACTTC. This sequence joins TRBV15 and TRBJ2-5, with D maybe TRBD2 (5 bases). This CDR3 is 13 amino acids long. Germline values: CDR1 LNHNV, CDR2 YYDKDF (reference sequence). V lost 5 bases, J lost 4 bases, and 11 bases lay in between.